This record looks at one T cell receptor (beta chain) sequence and its context. What it recognizes is unknown. This sample was taken from a study of T cell responses to AZD1222 COVID-19 vaccine. Study findings and constraints: Nearly half of spike-specific TCRs reportedly target variant regions that are unmutated in the B.1.351 and B.1.1.7 variants.

This CDR3 region has 14 residues. Looked up from germline, CDR1 is SGHAT and CDR2 is FQNNGV. The junction had 8 bases not matched to a gene; V was cut back by 4 bases and J by 6 bases. The protocol was immunoSEQ multiplex PCR, while the TCRdb copy is restricted to in-frame clones and leaves out a portion. The sample has roughly 170,000 clones, 90% seen once. The sequences come from peripheral blood, collected on day 0 of AZD1222 vaccination. The rearrangement joins TRBV11-2 to TRBJ2-7; TRBD1 agrees at 8 bases. The receptor was isolated from an adult in good health. The CDR3 is CASSYPPGGIEQYF. In nucleotides, the CDR3 is TGTGCCAGCAGCTACCCGCCAGGGGGCATCGAGCAGTACTTC.